The 14 T cell receptor beta chains presented below share a single source sample, sequenced in a study of identical twins. TCRdb independently ran MiXCR on the 5' RACE reads; one entry per CDR3 protein. Among 1.5 million to 2 million distinct CDR3 sequences, under 35% were seen once, and the ten largest hold 0.25% to 0.3%. Input material: cord blood. These receptors all come from a newborn girl in good health.

The chain has TRBV5-1 and TRBJ2-7, with 9 bases lining up with TRBD1. From germline, CDR1 is SGHRS and CDR2 YFSETQ. This CDR3 spans 14 amino acids. Trimming took 7 bases from V and 2 from J; bases not matched to a gene: 7. This chain's CDR3 is CASAYRTGAYEQYF. Here the CDR3 DNA reads TGCGCCAGCGCCTATAGGACAGGGGCCTACGAGCAGTACTTC.

This clonotype has only a few counts. CDR3 in amino acids: CASSESAVETRKLFF. The CDR3 DNA is TGTGCCAGCAGTGAGTCGGCCGTTGAGACACGGAAACTGTTTTTT. J is TRBJ1-4 and V is TRBV25-1; D gene unclear. Germline V gene lookup returns CDR1 MGHDK and CDR2 SYGVNS. The V and J ends lost 3 bases and 11 bases respectively, with 19 bases between them. There are 15 residues in the CDR3.

This chain joins TRBV5-1 and TRBJ2-1; possible D gene TRBD2, 6 bases. The V gene's germline CDR1 is SGHRS and CDR2 YFSETQ. V lost 2 bases and J lost 9, with 18 bases in between. This CDR3 spans 15 amino acids. The CDR3 DNA sequence: TGCGCCAGCAGCTTAACCGGGGGAGAGGTCGGTGAGCAGTTCTTC. It translates to CASSLTGGEVGEQFF.

V gene TRBV29-1 combines with J gene TRBJ1-2; weak D call: TRBD1 (5 bases). Germline CDR1 reads SQVTM; CDR2 reads ANQGSEA. CDR3 size: 14 residues. V lost 4 bases and J lost 6, with 18 bases in between. Here the CDR3 reads CSVAEGLPGDGYTF. CDR3 DNA sequence: TGCAGCGTTGCTGAGGGACTACCGGGGGATGGCTACACCTTC.

The chain recombines TRBV5-1 with TRBJ1-2; D uncertain. The CDR3 spans 13 residues. Germline V gene data show CDR1 as SGHRS and CDR2 as YFSETQ. Trimming removed 2 bases at V and 2 bases at J, with 7 bases between. CDR3 protein: CASSLPENYGYTF. Written as DNA, the CDR3 is TGCGCCAGCAGCTTACCCGAGAACTATGGCTACACCTTC. The full variable domain, its missing parts supplied by reference TRBV5-1 and TRBJ1-2, is KAGVTQTPRYLIKTRGQQVTLSCSPISGHRSVSWYQQTPGQGLQFLFEYFSETQRNKGNFPGRFSGRQFSNSRSEMNVSTLELGDSALYLCASSLPENYGYTFGSGTRLTVV.

Only a few counts were recorded for this clonotype. Since a much larger clone is just one base distant, this may be a read error. The V call is TRBV20-1, the J call TRBJ2-1; D not certain. Germline CDR1 DFQATT, CDR2 SNEGSKA (reference sequence). This CDR3 has 10 residues. V lost 3 bases to trimming and J lost 7 bases, with 4 bases between them. The CDR3 here is CSASVNEQFF. CDR3 nucleotide sequence: TGCAGTGCTAGCGTGAATGAGCAGTTCTTC.

J is TRBJ1-2 and V is TRBV27; 7 bases agree with TRBD1. This CDR3 has 16 residues. The V and J ends lost 6 bases and 1 base, in that order; junction bases with no gene match: 11. CDR1 is MNHEY and CDR2 is SMNVEV in the germline V gene (reference sequence). The DNA of the CDR3 is TGTGCCAGCAGACACTCGACAGGGAATGGTAACTATGGCTACACCTTC. This gives the protein CASRHSTGNGNYGYTF.

The chain carries TRBV20-1 and TRBJ2-5; TRBD2 matches at 7 bases. Matching the DNA end better, TRBJ2-7 makes the J call doubtful. The CDR3 has 15 residues. From germline, CDR1 is DFQATT and CDR2 SNEGSKA (reference sequence). The chain's CDR3 is CSARGPGGPRDEQYF. DNA for the CDR3: TGCAGTGCTAGAGGGCCGGGAGGCCCCCGAGACGAGCAGTACTTC.

The rearrangement links TRBV24-1 to TRBJ2-2, with 9 positions matching TRBD2. The germline gives CDR1 KGHDR, CDR2 SFDVKD. With V trimmed by 8 bases and J by 1 base, 4 bases remained unmatched. The CDR3 covers 15 residues. In nucleotides, the CDR3 is TGTGCCACCAAGGAGACTAGCGGGAACACCGGGGAGCTGTTTTTT. This encodes CATKETSGNTGELFF.

The CDR3 here is CASSFGLARGGELFF. In DNA form, the CDR3 reads TGTGCCAGCAGCTTCGGACTAGCCCGAGGCGGGGAGCTGTTTTTT. V and J are TRBV3-1 and TRBJ2-2; 8 bases fit TRBD2. Losses at the gene ends were 5 bases for V and 7 bases for J; bases not matched to a gene: 9. The CDR3 extends over 15 amino acids. The germline V gene encodes CDR1 LGHDT and CDR2 YNNKEL (reference sequence).

J is TRBJ2-3 and V is TRBV20-1; no firm D call. The V gene lost 6 bases and the J gene lost 2 bases, with 9 bases spanning the gap. The germline V gene encodes CDR1 DFQATT and CDR2 SNEGSKA (reference sequence). CDR3 length: 12 amino acids. The CDR3 DNA sequence: TGCAGTGCCCGTTCCACCACAGATACGCAGTATTTT. As protein: CSARSTTDTQYF.

The rearrangement links TRBV20-1 to TRBJ2-7; D might be TRBD1 or TRBD2, each matching 5 bases. The V gene lost 6 bases and the J gene lost 0 bases, with 15 bases spanning the gap. The CDR3 runs 14 residues. Per germline, CDR1 DFQATT and CDR2 SNEGSKA (reference sequence). The CDR3, as DNA: TGCAGTGCAAGTATCGGGACCGGCTCCTACGAGCAGTACTTC. Translated, it gives CSASIGTGSYEQYF.

This clonotype has more than one count but fewer than ten. The chain recombines TRBV3-1 with TRBJ1-2; D unclear. V lost 1 base and J 3 bases, leaving 6 bases between the germline ends. The CDR3 is made up of 13 amino acids. From germline, CDR1 is LGHDT and CDR2 YNNKEL (reference sequence). CDR3 loop: CASSQGLYYGYTF. CDR3 DNA sequence: TGTGCCAGCAGCCAAGGGCTTTACTATGGCTACACCTTC.

The V call is TRBV7-2, the J call TRBJ1-1; TRBD1 is a possible D gene (6 bases). The CDR3 has 14 amino acids. V lost 5 bases and J lost 4, with 14 bases in between. Germline V gene data show CDR1 as SGHTA and CDR2 as FQGNSA. CDR3 in DNA: TGTGCCAGCAGCCCCTGGCAAGGGGGCACTGAAGCTTTCTTT. It codes for CASSPWQGGTEAFF. Combining the CDR3 with reference TRBV7-2 and TRBJ1-1 gives the whole variable domain GAGVSQSPSNKVTEKGKDVELRCDPISGHTALYWYRQSLGQGLEFLIYFQGNSAPDKSGLPSDRFSAERTGGSVSTLTIQRTQQEDSAVYLCASSPWQGGTEAFFGQGTRLTVV.